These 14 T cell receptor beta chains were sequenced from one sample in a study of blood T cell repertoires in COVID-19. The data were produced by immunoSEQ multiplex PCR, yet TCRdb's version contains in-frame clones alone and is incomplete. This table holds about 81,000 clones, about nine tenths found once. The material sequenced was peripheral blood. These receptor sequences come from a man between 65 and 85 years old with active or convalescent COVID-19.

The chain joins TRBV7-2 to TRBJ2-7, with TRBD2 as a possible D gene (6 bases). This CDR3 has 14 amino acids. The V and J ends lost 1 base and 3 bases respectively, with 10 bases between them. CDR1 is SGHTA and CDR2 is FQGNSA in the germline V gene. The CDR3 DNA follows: TGTGCCAGCAGCTTAGTAGCGGAATTCTACGAGCAGTACTTC. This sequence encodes CASSLVAEFYEQYF.

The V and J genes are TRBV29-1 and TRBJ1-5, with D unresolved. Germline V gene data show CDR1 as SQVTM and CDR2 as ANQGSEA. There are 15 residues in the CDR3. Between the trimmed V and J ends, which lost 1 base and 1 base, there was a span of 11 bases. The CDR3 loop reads CSVEGWRESNQPQHF. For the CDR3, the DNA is TGCAGCGTTGAAGGTTGGCGGGAGAGCAATCAGCCCCAGCATTTT.

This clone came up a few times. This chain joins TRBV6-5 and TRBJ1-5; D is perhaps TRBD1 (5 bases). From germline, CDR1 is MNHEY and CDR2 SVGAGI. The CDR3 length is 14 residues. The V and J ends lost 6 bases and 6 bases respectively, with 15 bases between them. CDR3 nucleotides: TGTGCCAGCAGCCCAGGGTTAGGGGTTCAGCCCCAGCATTTT. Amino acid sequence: CASSPGLGVQPQHF.

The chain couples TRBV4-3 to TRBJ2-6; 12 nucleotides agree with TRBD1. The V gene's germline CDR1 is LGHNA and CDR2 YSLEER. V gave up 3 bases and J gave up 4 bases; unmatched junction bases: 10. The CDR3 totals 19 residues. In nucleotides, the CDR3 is TGCGCCAGCAGCCAGTCGACCGGGACAGGGGGCGCGGGGGCCAACGTCCTGACTTTC. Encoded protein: CASSQSTGTGGAGANVLTF.

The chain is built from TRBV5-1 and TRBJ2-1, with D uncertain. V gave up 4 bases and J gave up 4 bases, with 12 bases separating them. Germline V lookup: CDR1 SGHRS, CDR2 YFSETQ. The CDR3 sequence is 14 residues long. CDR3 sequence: CASSLPTGYNEQFF. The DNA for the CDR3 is TGCGCCAGCAGCCTTCCTACCGGTTACAATGAGCAGTTCTTC.

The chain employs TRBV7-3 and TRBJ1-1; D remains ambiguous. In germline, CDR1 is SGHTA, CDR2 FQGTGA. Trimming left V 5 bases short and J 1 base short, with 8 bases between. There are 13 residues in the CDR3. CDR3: CASSLGRNTEAFF. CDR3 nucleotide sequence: TGTGCCAGCAGCCTTGGCAGGAACACTGAAGCTTTCTTT.

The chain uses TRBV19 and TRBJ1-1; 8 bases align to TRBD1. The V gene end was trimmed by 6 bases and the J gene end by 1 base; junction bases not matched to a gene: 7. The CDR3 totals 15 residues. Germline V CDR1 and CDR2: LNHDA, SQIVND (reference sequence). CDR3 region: CASSSTGDGNTEAFF. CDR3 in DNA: TGTGCCAGTAGCTCGACAGGGGATGGGAACACTGAAGCTTTCTTT.

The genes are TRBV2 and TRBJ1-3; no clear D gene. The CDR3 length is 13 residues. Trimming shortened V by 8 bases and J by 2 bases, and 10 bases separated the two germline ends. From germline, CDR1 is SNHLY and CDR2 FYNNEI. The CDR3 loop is CASLDDTGNTIYF. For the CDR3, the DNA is TGTGCCAGCCTAGATGATACTGGAAACACCATATATTTT. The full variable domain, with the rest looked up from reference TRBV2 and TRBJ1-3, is EPEVTQTPSHQVTQMGQEVILRCVPISNHLYFYWYRQILGQKVEFLVSFYNNEISEKSEIFDDQFSVERPDGSNFTLKIRSTKLEDSAMYFCASLDDTGNTIYFGEGSWLTVV.

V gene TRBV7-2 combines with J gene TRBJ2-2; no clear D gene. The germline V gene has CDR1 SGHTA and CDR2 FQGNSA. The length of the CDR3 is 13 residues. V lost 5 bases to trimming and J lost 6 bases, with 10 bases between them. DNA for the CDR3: TGTGCCAGCAGCCGGGTGAGCGCCGGGGAGCTGTTTTTT. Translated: CASSRVSAGELFF.

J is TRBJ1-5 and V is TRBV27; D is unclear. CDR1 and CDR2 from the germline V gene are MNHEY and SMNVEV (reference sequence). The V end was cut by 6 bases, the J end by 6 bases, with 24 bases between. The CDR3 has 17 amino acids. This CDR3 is CASRPLTGIEMGQPQHF. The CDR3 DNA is TGTGCCAGCAGGCCTCTTACCGGGATCGAAATGGGTCAGCCCCAGCATTTT.

Here the CDR3 DNA reads TGTGCCAGCAGCGTAGCTCCACAAGACACTGAAGCTTTCTTT. Its translation: CASSVAPQDTEAFF. The rearrangement joins TRBV9 to TRBJ1-1; D gene ambiguous. The V gene lost 0 bases and the J gene lost 3 bases, with 9 bases spanning the gap. Per germline, CDR1 SGDLS and CDR2 YYNGEE. The CDR3 consists of 14 residues.

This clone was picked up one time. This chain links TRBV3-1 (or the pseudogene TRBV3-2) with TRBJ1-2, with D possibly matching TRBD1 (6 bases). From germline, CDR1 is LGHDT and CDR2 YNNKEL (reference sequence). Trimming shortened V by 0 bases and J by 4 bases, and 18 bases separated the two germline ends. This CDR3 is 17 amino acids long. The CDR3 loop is CASSQDLRAGTFYGYTF. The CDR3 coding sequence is TGTGCCAGCAGCCAAGATTTGCGAGCAGGGACATTCTATGGCTACACCTTC.

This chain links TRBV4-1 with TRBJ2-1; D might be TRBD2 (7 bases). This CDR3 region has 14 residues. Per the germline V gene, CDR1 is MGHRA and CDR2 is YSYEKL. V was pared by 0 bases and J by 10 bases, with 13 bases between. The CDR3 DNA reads TGCGCCAGCAGCCAAGACAGTAGGGGGGGGGAGCAGTTCTTC. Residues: CASSQDSRGGEQFF.

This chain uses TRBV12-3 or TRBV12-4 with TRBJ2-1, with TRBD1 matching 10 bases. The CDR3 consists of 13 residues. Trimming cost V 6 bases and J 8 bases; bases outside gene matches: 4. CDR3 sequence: CASRETGGYEQFF. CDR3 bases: TGTGCCAGCAGGGAGACAGGGGGCTATGAGCAGTTCTTC.